The sequence of this TCR beta chain was determined in a study of radiotherapy plus CTLA-4 blockade in lung cancer. The CDR3 is made up of 14 amino acids. V was pared by 2 bases and J by 6 bases, with 8 bases between. Per germline, CDR1 MDHEN and CDR2 SYDVKM. Sequenced by immunoSEQ multiplex PCR; TCRdb stores in-frame clones only, minus some. The sample lists about 41,000 clones, roughly four fifths occurring once. The chain has TRBV28 and TRBJ1-6; no clear D. The TCR sequence derives from a human donor with non-small cell lung cancer who had stable disease on radiotherapy plus ipilimumab. The source material was peripheral blood, sampled from a patient treated with radiotherapy plus ipilimumab. CDR3 in amino acids: CASSLRAANSPLHF. CDR3 nucleotides: TGTGCCAGCAGTTTAAGGGCAGCTAATTCACCCCTCCACTTT.